Below, one T cell receptor beta chain is given with its context. Its specificity is unknown. Treatment of all HIV participants took place in the United States. The run of the v3.0 immunoSEQ assay was at survey level. A target of 40,000-50,000 T-cell genomes per sample was set for sequencing. Produced via immunoSEQ multiplex PCR; TCRdb's table is partial and in-frame only. The data contain under 30,000 clones, about 86% of them singletons. The data belong to a study of long-term antiretroviral therapy in people with HIV. Study context: The oldest samples precede the 2015 immediate-ART recommendation by about a decade.

Notes on the study in general: ART adherence, viral resistance and therapy changes were not recorded.

The source of this sequence is a man aged 18 to 30 with HIV. The sequencing used unsorted PBMCs, collected 3 years after starting antiretroviral therapy.

As DNA, the CDR3 is TGTGCCAGCAGCCTCAACAGGGTCAATCAGCCCCAGCATTTT. It encodes CASSLNRVNQPQHF. The V call is TRBV2, the J call TRBJ1-5, with D perhaps matching TRBD1 (6 bases). V shed 6 bases and J shed 3 bases, with 12 bases lying between them. The CDR3 totals 14 residues. Germline V gene lookup returns CDR1 SNHLY and CDR2 FYNNEI.